This T cell receptor (beta chain) is from a study of T cell responses to AZD1222 COVID-19 vaccine. Overall study results and limits: The study reported that nearly half of spike-specific TCRs target unmutated variant regions.

Turning to this clone: Antigen unknown.

Sequenced by immunoSEQ multiplex PCR; TCRdb stores in-frame clones only, minus some. The table shows about 190,000 clones, with over 80% occurring only once. Source: peripheral blood, taken on day 0 of AZD1222 vaccination. The receptor's source is an adult in good health.

CDR3 nucleotide sequence: TGTGCCACCAGCAGAGGGGGCCCCGAAGAGACCCAGTACTTC. As protein: CATSRGGPEETQYF. This sequence joins TRBV15 and TRBJ2-5, with D possibly being TRBD1 (5 bases). Looked up from germline, CDR1 is LNHNV and CDR2 is YYDKDF (reference sequence). Trimming stripped 1 base from V and 3 bases from J, with 9 bases between. The CDR3 loop spans 14 amino acids.